The rows below give T cell receptor beta chains drawn from one sample of a study of control samples from healthy donors and cancer patients. Measured with immunoSEQ multiplex PCR; TCRdb has only the in-frame clones, and not every one. This sample yields about 94,000 clones, of which 90% are seen a single time; around 3.8% belongs to the top ten. Sequenced: blood. The origin of the receptors is a young woman in good health. Each CDR3 is given with its conserved first and last residue. The D gene is left open where the match is weak. Clone size, where shown, is once, few, many, or a class for clones that have expanded.

>.|TRBJ2-7|.|TRBV23-1
CASSQFGTSSTYEQYF
TGCGCCAGCAGTCAATTTGGGACATCATCTACCTACGAGCAGTACTTC
>once|TRBJ1-1|.|TRBV6-6
CASRLTDTEAFF
TGTGCCAGCAGATTGACGGACACTGAAGCTTTCTTT
>.|TRBJ2-7|.|TRBV7-2
CASSLPGPPYEQYF
TGTGCCAGCAGCTTACCGGGACCACCCTACGAGCAGTACTTC
>.|TRBJ1-1|TRBD1|TRBV2
CASTGRDRGSTAFF
TGTGCCAGCACCGGCCGGGACAGGGGCTCAACAGCTTTCTTT
>.|TRBJ2-3|.|TRBV6-5
CASSRRGTDTQYF
TGTGCCAGCAGTCGACGGGGGACAGATACGCAGTATTTT
>.|TRBJ2-7|TRBD2|TRBV7-6
CASSPGRGSGDEQYF
TGTGCCAGCAGCCCTGGGAGGGGCTCGGGGGACGAGCAGTACTTC
>.|TRBJ1-2|TRBD1|TRBV7-9
CASNPGTGESYGYTF
TGTGCCAGCAACCCCGGGACAGGGGAGTCTTATGGCTACACCTTC
>.|TRBJ2-7|.|TRBV7-9
CASSHGDYEQYF
TGTGCCAGCAGCCACGGGGACTACGAGCAGTACTTC
>.|TRBJ1-2|.|TRBV25-1
CASSAPPGNYGYTF
TGTGCCAGCAGTGCCCCCCCAGGGAACTATGGCTACACCTTC
>.|TRBJ1-6|.|TRBV19
CASSNQAGGPNSPLHF
TGTGCCAGTAGTAATCAAGCTGGGGGGCCGAATTCACCCCTCCACTTT